The clone carrying this TCR beta chain was counted ten times or more. This sample is part of a study of blood T cells in healthy people across ages. Through a sample-barcoded 5' primer and a J-beta primer mix, a second PCR was run for roughly 6 to 12 cycles. TCRdb recomputed calls from the 5' RACE reads with MiXCR, one row per CDR3 protein. The profile shows around 800,000 distinct CDR3 sequences, roughly 46% of them singletons. Germline values: CDR1 SNHLY, CDR2 FYNNEI. V was pared by 2 bases and J by 6 bases, with 14 bases between. The CDR3 extends over 16 amino acids. The chain couples TRBV2 to TRBJ1-6; possibly TRBD1 for D (6 bases). The sample taken for sequencing was blood. The receptor was isolated from a man at least 80 years old in good health. This chain's CDR3 is CASSEQPQGLNSPLHF. The CDR3 region has the DNA TGTGCCAGCAGTGAACAGCCACAGGGACTTAATTCACCCCTCCACTTT.